Presented here are 19 T cell receptor beta chains from one specimen sequenced in a study of molecular identifiers for immune sequencing clone quantification. TCRdb used MiXCR to reprocess the PCR reads, holding one entry per CDR3 protein. The sample consists of some 59,000 distinct CDR3 sequences, around 25% of them appearing once. Sequenced: naive CD8+ T cells from blood, with Jurkat cell RNA spiked in. Subset of the sample: FACS-sorted CD8+CD4-CCR7+CD45RA+ naive T cells. Every receptor here comes from a human donor in good health. Some libraries in this study had Jurkat cell RNA spiked in.

This clonotype was recorded at least ten times. The V gene is TRBV3-1, the J gene TRBJ1-5; unclear D gene. This CDR3 comprises 14 residues. V lost 2 bases, J lost 1 base, and 6 bases lay in between. Germline V gene data show CDR1 as LGHDT and CDR2 as YNNKEL (reference sequence). The chain's CDR3 is CASSQHRSNQPQHF. In nucleotides, the CDR3 is TGTGCCAGCAGCCAACATAGGAGCAATCAGCCCCAGCATTTT.

This clonotype was recorded a few times. This chain connects TRBV4-3 to TRBJ2-2; 15 nucleotides agree with TRBD2. V trimming: 4 bases; J trimming: 6 bases; junction bases outside the gene matches: 6. Germline CDR1 and CDR2: LGHNA and YSLEER. This CDR3 contains 17 residues. The chain's CDR3 is CASSLTRTSGRAGELFF. The DNA for the CDR3 is TGCGCCAGCAGCCTTACCAGGACTAGCGGGAGGGCCGGGGAGCTGTTTTTT.

A few counts support this clonotype. The chain has TRBV27 and TRBJ2-2; D gene unclear. The germline V and J ends were trimmed by 4 bases and 6 bases, with 6 bases remaining between them. The CDR3 has 12 residues. Germline V gene sequence: CDR1 MNHEY, CDR2 SMNVEV (reference sequence). The CDR3 sequence: CASSYTAGELFF. CDR3 bases: TGTGCCAGCAGTTACACAGCCGGGGAGCTGTTTTTT.

This clonotype was observed a few times. V usage is TRBV19 and J usage is TRBJ2-1; D gene uncertain. Trimming shortened V by 5 bases and J by 13 bases, and 15 bases separated the two germline ends. Per germline, CDR1 LNHDA and CDR2 SQIVND (reference sequence). The CDR3 consists of 12 residues. CDR3 residues: CASSPAWGSQFF. CDR3 nucleotides: TGTGCCAGTAGTCCCGCCTGGGGTAGCCAGTTCTTC.

This chain joins TRBV2 and TRBJ2-7; the D is unclear. Trimming removed 0 bases at V and 4 bases at J, with 10 bases between. The CDR3 sequence is 14 residues long. Germline values: CDR1 SNHLY, CDR2 FYNNEI. CDR3 protein: CASSEALVGYEQYF. The DNA of the CDR3 is TGTGCCAGCAGTGAAGCTCTAGTGGGATACGAGCAGTACTTC.

As for this clonotype: A much larger clone is a single base away; this may be a read error. The genes are TRBV29-1 and TRBJ1-1; TRBD1 might be the D (6 bases). Trimming took off 7 bases at V and 10 bases at J, with 16 bases between the two ends. Germline CDR1 reads SQVTM; CDR2 reads ANQGSEA. The length of the CDR3 is 11 residues. The CDR3 reads CSGATGGGAFF. The CDR3 region has the DNA TGCAGCGGGGCAACGGGAGGGGGAGCTTTCTTT.

This clonotype was seen ten or more times. The CDR3 reads CSATGLAGYYEQYF. The CDR3 DNA is TGCAGTGCCACAGGACTAGCGGGATATTACGAGCAGTACTTC. The gene calls are TRBV20-1 and TRBJ2-7; 12 bases map to TRBD2. Germline loops: CDR1 DFQATT, CDR2 SNEGSKA (reference sequence). The length of the CDR3 is 14 residues. V shed 6 bases and J 4 bases; nucleotides not matched to a gene: 7.

About this clonotype: A single base separates this from a much larger clone, so it may be a read error. The V call is TRBV9, the J call TRBJ1-1, with 8 bases fitting TRBD1. The CDR3 is 14 residues long. The germline gives CDR1 SGDLS, CDR2 YYNGEE. Written as DNA, the CDR3 is TGTGCCAGCAGCCCCGGACAGGGCGGTACTGGAGCTTTCTTT. This codes for CASSPGQGGTGAFF.

This clonotype has at least ten counts. The chain uses TRBV20-1 and TRBJ2-7, with no clear D. Trimming shortened V by 5 bases and J by 6 bases, and 11 bases separated the two germline ends. The CDR3 has 11 residues. CDR1 DFQATT and CDR2 SNEGSKA come from the germline V gene (reference sequence). For the CDR3, the DNA is TGCAGTGCTCGCCTTATTTCCGAGCAGTACTTC. As protein: CSARLISEQYF.

This clonotype was observed at least ten times. The V and J genes are TRBV27 and TRBJ2-5; D ambiguous. The CDR3 has 15 amino acids. Germline assignment: CDR1 MNHEY and CDR2 SMNVEV (reference sequence). Trimming cost V 2 bases and J 5 bases, with 15 bases left between them. The CDR3 nucleotides read TGTGCCAGCAGTTTACACCCAGGAGTGGGGGAGACCCAGTACTTC. Protein: CASSLHPGVGETQYF.

About this clonotype: A read error may explain this, as a much larger clone is one base away. The rearrangement uses TRBV7-2 and TRBJ2-7; 9 bases agree with TRBD1. The CDR3 has 11 amino acids. Looked up from germline, CDR1 is SGHTA and CDR2 is FQGNSA. CDR3 coding DNA: TGTGCCAGCGTCCCGAGGGACAGGGAAGACTTC. It yields the protein CASVPRDREDF.

In this sample, this clonotype turned up many times. V is TRBV7-9 and J is TRBJ2-2; D remains ambiguous. Germline CDR1 and CDR2: SEHNR and FQNEAQ (reference sequence). The CDR3 covers 13 residues. V gave up 5 bases and J gave up 2 bases, with 6 bases separating them. CDR3 residues: CASSNQNTGELFF. The CDR3 DNA reads as TGTGCCAGCAGCAACCAAAACACCGGGGAGCTGTTTTTT. Full variable domain (missing parts from reference TRBV7-9 and TRBJ2-2): DTGVSQNPRHKITKRGQNVTFRCDPISEHNRLYWYRQTLGQGPEFLTYFQNEAQLEKSRLLSDRFSAERPKGSFSTLEIQRTEQGDSAMYLCASSNQNTGELFFGEGSRLTVL.

This clonotype was detected many times. V gene TRBV9 combines with J gene TRBJ1-6; TRBD1 matches 8 bases. Trimming cost V 3 bases and J 7 bases; bases outside gene matches: 9. In germline, CDR1 is SGDLS, CDR2 YYNGEE. This CDR3 contains 16 residues. CDR3 in amino acids: CASSASPGGYNSPLHF. Here the CDR3 DNA reads TGTGCCAGCAGCGCGTCTCCAGGGGGCTACAATTCACCCCTCCACTTT.

The genes are TRBV4-3 and TRBJ2-7, with 10 nucleotides matching TRBD2. Germline V CDR1 and CDR2: LGHNA, YSLEER. After removal of 6 bases from V and 3 bases from J, the junction contained 8 bases not matched to a gene. The CDR3 is 15 residues long. The DNA of the CDR3 is TGCGCCAGCAGGCAATCGGCTAGCGGGGGCTACGAGCAGTACTTC. Its translation is CASRQSASGGYEQYF.

This clonotype has ten or more counts. The chain uses TRBV30 and TRBJ2-7; possibly TRBD1 or TRBD2 for D (5 bases each). Deletions cut 3 bases from V and 4 bases from J, with 10 bases between. The CDR3 contains 12 residues. The germline V gene has CDR1 GTSNPN and CDR2 SVGIG (reference sequence). CDR3 amino acids: CAWRGTHYEQYF. Written as DNA, the CDR3 is TGTGCCTGGAGGGGGACCCATTACGAGCAGTACTTC.

There are many counts of this clonotype. This chain joins TRBV7-9 and TRBJ1-1; no definite D call. V was shortened by 3 bases and J by 0 bases, with 8 bases between the two germline ends. Germline lookup yields CDR1 SEHNR and CDR2 FQNEAQ (reference sequence). The CDR3 sequence is 14 residues long. The CDR3 region is CASSLLTVNTEAFF. For the CDR3, the DNA is TGTGCCAGCAGCTTGCTAACCGTGAACACTGAAGCTTTCTTT. Using reference TRBV7-9 and TRBJ1-1 for the parts outside the CDR3, the full variable domain is DTGVSQNPRHKITKRGQNVTFRCDPISEHNRLYWYRQTLGQGPEFLTYFQNEAQLEKSRLLSDRFSAERPKGSFSTLEIQRTEQGDSAMYLCASSLLTVNTEAFFGQGTRLTVV.

This clonotype was observed a single time. This clone may be a read error of a much larger clone one base away. The chain employs TRBV7-8 and TRBJ1-1, with D possibly TRBD1 on 5 matching bases. CDR3 length: 15 residues. The V gene lost 5 bases and the J gene lost 3 bases, with 16 bases spanning the gap. Germline CDR1 and CDR2: SGHVS and FQNEAQ. The CDR3 DNA is TGTGCCAGCAGCGCCAGACAGCGAGCCCACACTGAAGCTTTCTTT. It is translated as CASSARQRAHTEAFF.

This clonotype was counted at least ten times. The CDR3 region is CAISVGGWDEQYF. In nucleotides, the CDR3 is TGTGCCATCAGTGTGGGAGGGTGGGACGAGCAGTACTTC. J is TRBJ2-7 and V is TRBV10-3, with 7 bases matching TRBD2. The V segment lost 4 bases and the J segment 5 bases; nucleotides outside the gene matches: 5. The germline V gene has CDR1 ENHRY and CDR2 SYGVKD. This CDR3 spans 13 amino acids.

This chain uses TRBV12-3 or TRBV12-4 with TRBJ1-4, with a weak D call TRBD1 (5 bases). The CDR3 spans 18 residues. With 4 bases removed from V and 0 bases from J, the gap between germline ends came to 18 bases. The CDR3 region has the DNA TGTGCCAGCAGTTCCTTCCGGGGGTACACCGCAACTAATGAAAAACTGTTTTTT. Translating gives CASSSFRGYTATNEKLFF.